This T cell receptor (beta chain) stems from a study of cytomegalovirus exposure and HLA in healthy donors. Use of 60 Vbeta and 13 Jbeta primers characterized the PCR. Here immunoSEQ multiplex PCR was the method, and the copy in TCRdb shows in-frame clones only, minus some. The sample has fewer than 150,000 clones, over 60% seen once. As regards this clone: Antigen: not known.

Findings of the study overall: Follow-up analysis seemed to connect common viral pathogens with several of the most significant clusters identified. Reported findings show TCR beta sequences accurately forecast HLA-A and HLA-B alleles in most subjects.

The CDR3 spans 14 residues. Trimming left V 5 bases short and J 1 base short, with 8 bases between. Per germline, CDR1 SSHAT and CDR2 FNYEAQ (reference sequence). The sequencing sample was made of PBMCs. V and J are TRBV7-7 and TRBJ2-2; D may be TRBD2 (5 bases). The clonotype was recovered from a human donor in good health. The CDR3 region is CASSQSGNTGELFF. The CDR3 DNA is TGTGCCAGCAGCCAAAGCGGGAACACCGGGGAGCTGTTTTTT.